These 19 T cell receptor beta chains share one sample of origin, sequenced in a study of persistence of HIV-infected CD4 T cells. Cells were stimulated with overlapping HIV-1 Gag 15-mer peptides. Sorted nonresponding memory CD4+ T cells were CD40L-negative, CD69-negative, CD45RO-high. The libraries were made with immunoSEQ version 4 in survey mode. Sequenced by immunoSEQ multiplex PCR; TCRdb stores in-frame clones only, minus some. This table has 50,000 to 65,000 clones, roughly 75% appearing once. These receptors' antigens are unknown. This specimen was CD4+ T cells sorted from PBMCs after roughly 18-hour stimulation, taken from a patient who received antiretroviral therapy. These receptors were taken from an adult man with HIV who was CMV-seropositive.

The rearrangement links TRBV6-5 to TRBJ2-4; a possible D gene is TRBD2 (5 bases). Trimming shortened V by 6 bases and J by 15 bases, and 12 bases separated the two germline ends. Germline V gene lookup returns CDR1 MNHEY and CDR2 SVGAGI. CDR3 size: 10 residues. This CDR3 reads CASRGELGYF. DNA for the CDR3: TGTGCCAGCAGGGGAGAGCTAGGGTACTTC.

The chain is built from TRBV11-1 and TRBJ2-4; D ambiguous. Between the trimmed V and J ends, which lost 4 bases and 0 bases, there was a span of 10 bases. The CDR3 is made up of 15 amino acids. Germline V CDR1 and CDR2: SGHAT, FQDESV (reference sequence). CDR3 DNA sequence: TGTGCCAGCAGCTCCCCCGGCGTAGCCAAAAACATTCAGTACTTC. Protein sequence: CASSSPGVAKNIQYF.

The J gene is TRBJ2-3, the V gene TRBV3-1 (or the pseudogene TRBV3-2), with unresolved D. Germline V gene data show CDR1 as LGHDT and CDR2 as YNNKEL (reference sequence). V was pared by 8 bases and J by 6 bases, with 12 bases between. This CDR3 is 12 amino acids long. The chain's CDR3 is CASADFTDTQYF. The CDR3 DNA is TGTGCCAGCGCAGACTTTACTGATACGCAGTATTTT.

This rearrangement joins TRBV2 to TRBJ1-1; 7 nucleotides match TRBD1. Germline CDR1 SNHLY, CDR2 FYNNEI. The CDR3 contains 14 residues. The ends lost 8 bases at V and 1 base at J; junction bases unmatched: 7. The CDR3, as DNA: TGTGCCAGCGGTAGACAGGGATCGAACACTGAAGCTTTCTTT. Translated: CASGRQGSNTEAFF.

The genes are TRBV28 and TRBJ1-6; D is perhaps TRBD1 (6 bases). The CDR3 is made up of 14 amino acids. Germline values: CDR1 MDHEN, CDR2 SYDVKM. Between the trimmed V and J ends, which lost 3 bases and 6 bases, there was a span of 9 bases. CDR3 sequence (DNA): TGTGCCAGCAGTTTTTTACAGGGTAATTCACCCCTCCACTTT. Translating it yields CASSFLQGNSPLHF.

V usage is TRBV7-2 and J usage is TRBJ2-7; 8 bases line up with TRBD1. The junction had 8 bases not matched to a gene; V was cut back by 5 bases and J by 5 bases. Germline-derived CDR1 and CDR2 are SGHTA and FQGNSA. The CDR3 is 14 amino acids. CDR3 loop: CASSPQGGRNEQYF. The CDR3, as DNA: TGTGCCAGCAGCCCACAGGGGGGCAGGAACGAGCAGTACTTC.

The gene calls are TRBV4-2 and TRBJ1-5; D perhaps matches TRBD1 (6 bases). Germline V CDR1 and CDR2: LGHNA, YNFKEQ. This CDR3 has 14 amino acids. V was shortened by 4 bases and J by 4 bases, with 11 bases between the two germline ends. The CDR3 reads CASSPEGVNQPQHF. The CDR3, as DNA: TGTGCCAGCAGCCCCGAGGGGGTGAATCAGCCCCAGCATTTT.

The DNA for the CDR3 is TGTGCCACCAGTGACTACACGTTTGAGCAGTTCTTC. Its protein product is CATSDYTFEQFF. The V gene is TRBV24-1, the J gene TRBJ2-1; D remains ambiguous. V lost 4 bases, J lost 9 bases, and 9 bases lay in between. The CDR3 has 12 residues. CDR1 and CDR2 from the germline V gene are KGHDR and SFDVKD.

The CDR3 loop reads CASKMGDQPQHF. DNA of the CDR3: TGTGCCAGCAAGATGGGGGACCAGCCCCAGCATTTT. J is TRBJ1-5 and V is TRBV6-5, with D tentatively TRBD1 (5 bases). Looked up from germline, CDR1 is MNHEY and CDR2 is SVGAGI. The CDR3 is made up of 12 amino acids. Trimming left V 7 bases short and J 7 bases short, with 11 bases between.

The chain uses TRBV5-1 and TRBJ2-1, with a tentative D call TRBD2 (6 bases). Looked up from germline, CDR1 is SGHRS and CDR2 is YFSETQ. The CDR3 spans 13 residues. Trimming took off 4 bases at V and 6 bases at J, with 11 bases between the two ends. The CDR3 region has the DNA TGCGCCAGCAGCCGGGACTTATCCAATGAGCAGTTCTTC. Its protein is CASSRDLSNEQFF.

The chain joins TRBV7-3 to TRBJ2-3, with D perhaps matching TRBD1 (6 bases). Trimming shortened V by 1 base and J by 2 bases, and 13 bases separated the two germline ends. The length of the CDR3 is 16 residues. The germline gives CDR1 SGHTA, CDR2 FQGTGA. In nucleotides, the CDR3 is TGTGCCAGCAGCTTAATGGGGGCTGGGGACACAGATACGCAGTATTTT. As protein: CASSLMGAGDTDTQYF.

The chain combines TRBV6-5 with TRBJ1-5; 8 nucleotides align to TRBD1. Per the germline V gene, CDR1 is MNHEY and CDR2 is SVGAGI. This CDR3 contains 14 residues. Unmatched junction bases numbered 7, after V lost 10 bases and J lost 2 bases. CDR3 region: CATRGQGGNQPQHF. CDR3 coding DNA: TGTGCCACCCGAGGACAGGGAGGCAATCAGCCCCAGCATTTT.

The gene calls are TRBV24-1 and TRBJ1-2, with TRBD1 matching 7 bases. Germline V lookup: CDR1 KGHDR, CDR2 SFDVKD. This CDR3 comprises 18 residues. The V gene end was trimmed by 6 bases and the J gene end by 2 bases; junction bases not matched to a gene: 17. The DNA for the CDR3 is TGTGCCACCAGTTTTCCTCCGCGGGCACAGGGGCTGAACTATGGCTACACCTTC. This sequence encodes CATSFPPRAQGLNYGYTF.

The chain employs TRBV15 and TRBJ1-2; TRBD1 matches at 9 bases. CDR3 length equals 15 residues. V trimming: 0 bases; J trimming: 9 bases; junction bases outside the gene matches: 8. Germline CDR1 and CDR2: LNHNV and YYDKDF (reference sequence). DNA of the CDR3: TGTGCCACCAGCAGAGAGGGGGGACAGGGTACCAGCTACACCTTC. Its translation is CATSREGGQGTSYTF.

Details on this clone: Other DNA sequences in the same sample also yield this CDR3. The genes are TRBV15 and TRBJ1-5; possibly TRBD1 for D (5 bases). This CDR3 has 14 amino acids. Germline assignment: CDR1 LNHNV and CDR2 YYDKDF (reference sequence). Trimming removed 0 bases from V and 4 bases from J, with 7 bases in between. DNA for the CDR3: TGTGCCACCAGCAGAGATAGGGGTAATCAGCCCCAGCATTTT. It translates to CATSRDRGNQPQHF.

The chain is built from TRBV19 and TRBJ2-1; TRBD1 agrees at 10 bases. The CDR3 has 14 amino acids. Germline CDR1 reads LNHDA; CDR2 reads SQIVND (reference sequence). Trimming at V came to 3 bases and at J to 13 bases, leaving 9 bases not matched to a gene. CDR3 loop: CASSIVFRDRGQFF. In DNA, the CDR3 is TGTGCCAGTAGTATCGTTTTTCGGGACAGGGGTCAGTTCTTC.

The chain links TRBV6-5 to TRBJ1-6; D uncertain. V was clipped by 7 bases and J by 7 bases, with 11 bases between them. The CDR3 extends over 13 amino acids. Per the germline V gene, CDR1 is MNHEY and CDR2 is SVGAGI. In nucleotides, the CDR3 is TGTGCCAGCACCTTTGGGAGGAATTCACCCCTCCACTTT. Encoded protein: CASTFGRNSPLHF.

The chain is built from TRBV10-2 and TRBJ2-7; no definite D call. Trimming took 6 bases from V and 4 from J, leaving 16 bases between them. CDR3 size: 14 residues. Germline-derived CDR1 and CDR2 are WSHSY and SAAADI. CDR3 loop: CASRGPRADYEQYF. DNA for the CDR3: TGCGCCAGCAGGGGCCCCCGGGCGGATTACGAGCAGTACTTC.

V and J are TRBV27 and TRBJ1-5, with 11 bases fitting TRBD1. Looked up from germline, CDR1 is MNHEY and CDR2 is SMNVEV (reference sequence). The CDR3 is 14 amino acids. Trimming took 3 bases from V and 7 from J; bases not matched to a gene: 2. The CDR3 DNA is TGTGCCAGCAGTTTGGGACAGGGGGAACAGCCCCAGCATTTT. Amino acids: CASSLGQGEQPQHF.